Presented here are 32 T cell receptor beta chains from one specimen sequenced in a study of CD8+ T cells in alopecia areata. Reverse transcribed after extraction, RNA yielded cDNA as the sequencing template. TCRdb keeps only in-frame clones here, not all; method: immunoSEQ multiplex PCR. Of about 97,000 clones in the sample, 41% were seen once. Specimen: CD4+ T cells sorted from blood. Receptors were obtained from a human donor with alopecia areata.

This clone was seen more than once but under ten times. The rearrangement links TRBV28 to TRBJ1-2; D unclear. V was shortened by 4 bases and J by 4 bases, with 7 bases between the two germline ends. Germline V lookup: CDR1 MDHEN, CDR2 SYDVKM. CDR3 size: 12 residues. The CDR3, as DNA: TGTGCCAGCAGTTCCGGGCCCTATGGCTACACCTTC. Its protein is CASSSGPYGYTF.

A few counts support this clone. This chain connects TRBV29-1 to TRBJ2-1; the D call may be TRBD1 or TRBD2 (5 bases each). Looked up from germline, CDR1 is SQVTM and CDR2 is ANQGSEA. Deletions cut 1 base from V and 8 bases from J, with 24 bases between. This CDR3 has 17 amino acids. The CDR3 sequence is CSVEGYAGISRGDEQFF. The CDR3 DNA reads TGCAGCGTTGAAGGGTATGCAGGGATATCTAGAGGGGATGAGCAGTTCTTC.

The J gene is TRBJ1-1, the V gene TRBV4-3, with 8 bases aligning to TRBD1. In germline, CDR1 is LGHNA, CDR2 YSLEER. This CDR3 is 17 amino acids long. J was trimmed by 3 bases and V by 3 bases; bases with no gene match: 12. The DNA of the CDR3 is TGCGCCAGCAGCCAGGGATCCGGACAGGGAGGGGACACTGAAGCTTTCTTT. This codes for CASSQGSGQGGDTEAFF.

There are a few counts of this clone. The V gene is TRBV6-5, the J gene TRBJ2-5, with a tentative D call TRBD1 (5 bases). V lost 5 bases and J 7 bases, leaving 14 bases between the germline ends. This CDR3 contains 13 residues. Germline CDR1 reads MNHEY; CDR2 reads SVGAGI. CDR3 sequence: CASSRGRTSTQYF. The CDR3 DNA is TGTGCCAGCAGTAGGGGCCGGACGTCGACCCAGTACTTC.

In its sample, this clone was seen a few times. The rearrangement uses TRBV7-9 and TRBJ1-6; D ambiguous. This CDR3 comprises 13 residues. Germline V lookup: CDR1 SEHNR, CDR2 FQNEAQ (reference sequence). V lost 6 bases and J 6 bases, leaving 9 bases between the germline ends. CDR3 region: CASSYQINSPLHF. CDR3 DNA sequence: TGTGCCAGCAGTTATCAAATTAATTCACCCCTCCACTTT.

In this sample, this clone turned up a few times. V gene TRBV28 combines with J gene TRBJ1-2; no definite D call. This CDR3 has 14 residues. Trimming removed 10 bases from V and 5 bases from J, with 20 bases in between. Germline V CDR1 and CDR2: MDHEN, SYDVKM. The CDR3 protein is CAITPPTGPYGYTF. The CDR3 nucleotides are TGTGCCATTACCCCCCCGACGGGTCCTTATGGCTACACCTTC.

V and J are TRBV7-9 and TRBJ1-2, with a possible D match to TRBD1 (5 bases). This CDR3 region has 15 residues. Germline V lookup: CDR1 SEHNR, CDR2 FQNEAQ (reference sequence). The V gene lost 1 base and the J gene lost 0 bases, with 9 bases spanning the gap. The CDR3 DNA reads TGTGCCAGCAGCTTAGAAGCGACAGCTAACTATGGCTACACCTTC. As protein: CASSLEATANYGYTF.

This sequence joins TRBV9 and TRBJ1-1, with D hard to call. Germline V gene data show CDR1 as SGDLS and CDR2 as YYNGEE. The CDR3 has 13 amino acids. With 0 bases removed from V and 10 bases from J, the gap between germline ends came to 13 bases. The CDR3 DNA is TGTGCCAGCAGCGTAGAGGGTTTGGGCCGAGCTTTCTTT. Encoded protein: CASSVEGLGRAFF.

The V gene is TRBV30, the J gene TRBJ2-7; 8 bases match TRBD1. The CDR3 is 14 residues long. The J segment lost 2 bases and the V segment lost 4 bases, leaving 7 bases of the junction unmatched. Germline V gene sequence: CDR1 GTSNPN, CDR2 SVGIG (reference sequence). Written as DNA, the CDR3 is TGTGCCTGGACCCTAGACAGGGGCCCCTACGAGCAGTACTTC. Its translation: CAWTLDRGPYEQYF.

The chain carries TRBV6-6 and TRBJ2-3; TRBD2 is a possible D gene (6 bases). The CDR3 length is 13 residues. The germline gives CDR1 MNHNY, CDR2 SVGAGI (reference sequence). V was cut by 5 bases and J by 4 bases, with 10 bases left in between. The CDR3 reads CASSPRDSDTQYF. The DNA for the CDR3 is TGTGCCAGCAGTCCCAGGGACTCAGATACGCAGTATTTT.

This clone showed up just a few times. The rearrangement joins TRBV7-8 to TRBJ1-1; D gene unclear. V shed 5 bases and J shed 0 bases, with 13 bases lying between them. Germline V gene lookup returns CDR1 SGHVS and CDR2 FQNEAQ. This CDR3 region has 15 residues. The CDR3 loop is CASSILRRMNTEAFF. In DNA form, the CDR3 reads TGTGCCAGCAGCATACTCCGACGGATGAACACTGAAGCTTTCTTT.

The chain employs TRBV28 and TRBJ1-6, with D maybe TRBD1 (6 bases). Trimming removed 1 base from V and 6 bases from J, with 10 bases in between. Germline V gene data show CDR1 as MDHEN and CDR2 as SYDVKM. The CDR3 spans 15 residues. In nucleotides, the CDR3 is TGTGCCAGCAGTTTATCCGGGGGGCGTAATTCACCCCTCCACTTT. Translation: CASSLSGGRNSPLHF.

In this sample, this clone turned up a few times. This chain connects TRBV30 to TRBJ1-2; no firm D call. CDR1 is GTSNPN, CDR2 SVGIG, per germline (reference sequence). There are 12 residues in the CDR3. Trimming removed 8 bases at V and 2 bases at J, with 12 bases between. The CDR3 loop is CAGLRVNYGYTF. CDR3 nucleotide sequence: TGTGCCGGCCTAAGGGTGAACTATGGCTACACCTTC.

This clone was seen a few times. As DNA, the CDR3 is TGCAGCGTTGGAAGCGCTCAGAGTTCCTACGAGCAGTACTTC. This encodes CSVGSAQSSYEQYF. The chain recombines TRBV29-1 with TRBJ2-7; the D is unclear. Trimming pared 4 bases from V and 1 base from J, leaving 14 bases between. The germline V gene encodes CDR1 SQVTM and CDR2 ANQGSEA. There are 14 residues in the CDR3.

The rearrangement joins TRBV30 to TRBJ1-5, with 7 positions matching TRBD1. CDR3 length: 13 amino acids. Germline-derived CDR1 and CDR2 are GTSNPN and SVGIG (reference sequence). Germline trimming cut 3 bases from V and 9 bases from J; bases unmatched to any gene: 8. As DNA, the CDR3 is TGTGCCTGGAGCATACAGGGGTTGCGGCCCCAGCATTTT. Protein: CAWSIQGLRPQHF.

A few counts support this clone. The CDR3, as DNA: TGCGCCAGCAGCCAAGATCGGCGACAGAATCAGCCCCAGCATTTT. Translating it yields CASSQDRRQNQPQHF. The chain carries TRBV4-3 and TRBJ1-5; D is possibly TRBD1 (5 bases). Trimming removed 0 bases at V and 4 bases at J, with 10 bases between. The CDR3 has 15 amino acids. In germline, CDR1 is LGHNA, CDR2 YSLEER.

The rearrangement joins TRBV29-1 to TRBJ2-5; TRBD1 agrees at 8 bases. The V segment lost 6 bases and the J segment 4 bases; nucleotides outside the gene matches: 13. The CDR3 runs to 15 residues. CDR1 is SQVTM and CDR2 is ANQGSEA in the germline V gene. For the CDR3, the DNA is TGCAGCGTCAACAGACAGGGGAAGACACGAGAGACCCAGTACTTC. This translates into CSVNRQGKTRETQYF. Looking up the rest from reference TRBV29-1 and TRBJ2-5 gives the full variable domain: SAVISQKPSRDICQRGTSLTIQCQVDSQVTMMFWYRQQPGQSLTLIATANQGSEATYESGFVIDKFPISRPNLTFSTLTVSNMSPEDSSIYLCSVNRQGKTRETQYFGPGTRLLVL.

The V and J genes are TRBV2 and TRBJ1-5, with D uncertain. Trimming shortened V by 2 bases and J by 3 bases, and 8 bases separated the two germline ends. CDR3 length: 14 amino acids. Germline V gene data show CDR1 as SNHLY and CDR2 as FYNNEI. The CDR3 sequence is CASSEFTSNQPQHF. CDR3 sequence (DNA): TGTGCCAGCAGTGAATTTACATCCAATCAGCCCCAGCATTTT.

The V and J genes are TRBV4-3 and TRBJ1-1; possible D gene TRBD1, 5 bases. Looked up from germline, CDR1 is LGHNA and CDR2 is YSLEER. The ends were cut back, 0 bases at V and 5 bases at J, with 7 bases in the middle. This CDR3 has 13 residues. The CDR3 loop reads CASSQDRGTEAFF. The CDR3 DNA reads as TGCGCCAGCAGCCAAGACCGGGGGACTGAAGCTTTCTTT.

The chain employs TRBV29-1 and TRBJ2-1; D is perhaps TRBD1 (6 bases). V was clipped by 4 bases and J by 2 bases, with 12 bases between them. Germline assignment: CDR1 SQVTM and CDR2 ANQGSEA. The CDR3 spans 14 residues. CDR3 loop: CSVVRSGAYNEQFF. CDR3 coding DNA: TGCAGCGTTGTTCGGTCAGGGGCCTACAATGAGCAGTTCTTC.

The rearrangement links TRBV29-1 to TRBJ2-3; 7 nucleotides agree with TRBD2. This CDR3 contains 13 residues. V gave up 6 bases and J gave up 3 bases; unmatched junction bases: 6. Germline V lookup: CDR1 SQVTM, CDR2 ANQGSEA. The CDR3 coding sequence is TGCAGCGTCTCCTGGGGGGGGACAGATACGCAGTATTTT. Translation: CSVSWGGTDTQYF.

The CDR3 DNA follows: TGTGCCTGGAGTGTACAGGGAAACACCATATATTTT. Its translation is CAWSVQGNTIYF. The chain combines TRBV30 with TRBJ1-3; D unresolved. The CDR3 runs to 12 residues. Trimming pared 0 bases from V and 4 bases from J, leaving 4 bases between. CDR1 is GTSNPN and CDR2 is SVGIG in the germline V gene (reference sequence).

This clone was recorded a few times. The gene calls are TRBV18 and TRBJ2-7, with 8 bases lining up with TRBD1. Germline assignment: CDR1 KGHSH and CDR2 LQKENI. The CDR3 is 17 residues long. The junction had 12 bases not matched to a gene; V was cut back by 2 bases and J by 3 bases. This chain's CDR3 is CASSPDRGLGRNYEQYF. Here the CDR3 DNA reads TGTGCCAGCTCACCAGACAGGGGACTCGGACGGAACTACGAGCAGTACTTC.

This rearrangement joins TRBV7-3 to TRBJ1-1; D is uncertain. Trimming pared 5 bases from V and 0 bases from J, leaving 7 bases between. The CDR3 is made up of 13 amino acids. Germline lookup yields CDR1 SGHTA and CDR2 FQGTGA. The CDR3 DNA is TGTGCCAGCAGCCGCCAGATGAACACTGAAGCTTTCTTT. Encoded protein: CASSRQMNTEAFF.

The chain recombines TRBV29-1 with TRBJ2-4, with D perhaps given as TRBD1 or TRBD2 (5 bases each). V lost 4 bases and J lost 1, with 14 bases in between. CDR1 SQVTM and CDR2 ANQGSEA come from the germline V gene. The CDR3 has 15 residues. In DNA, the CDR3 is TGCAGCGTTGTAACGGGGACGTGGGCCAAAAACATTCAGTACTTC. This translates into CSVVTGTWAKNIQYF.

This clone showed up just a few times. The CDR3 bases are TGTGCCAGCAGTTTTGGCGGGAGGCAAGAGACCCAGTACTTC. Translating gives CASSFGGRQETQYF. The rearrangement links TRBV27 to TRBJ2-5; 8 nucleotides match TRBD2. V lost 3 bases and J lost 2; bases outside the gene matches: 2. Germline V CDR1 and CDR2: MNHEY, SMNVEV (reference sequence). The CDR3 loop spans 14 amino acids.

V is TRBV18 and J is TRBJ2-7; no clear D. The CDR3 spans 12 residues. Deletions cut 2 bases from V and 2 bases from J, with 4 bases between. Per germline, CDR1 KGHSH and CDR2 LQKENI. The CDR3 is CASSPETYEQYF. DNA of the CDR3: TGTGCCAGCTCACCAGAGACCTACGAGCAGTACTTC.

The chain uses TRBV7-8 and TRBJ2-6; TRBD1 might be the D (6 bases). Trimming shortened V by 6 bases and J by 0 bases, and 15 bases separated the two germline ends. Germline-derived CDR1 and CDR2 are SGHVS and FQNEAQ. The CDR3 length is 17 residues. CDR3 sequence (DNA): TGTGCCAGCAGTGCGTCCAGGGGCTCCTCTGGGGCCAACGTCCTGACTTTC. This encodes CASSASRGSSGANVLTF.

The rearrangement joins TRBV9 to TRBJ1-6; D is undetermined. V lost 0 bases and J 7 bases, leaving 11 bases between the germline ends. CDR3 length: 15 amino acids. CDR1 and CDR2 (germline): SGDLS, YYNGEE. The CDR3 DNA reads TGTGCCAGCAGCGTAGGTGTCAGCCCGAATTCACCCCTCCACTTT. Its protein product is CASSVGVSPNSPLHF.

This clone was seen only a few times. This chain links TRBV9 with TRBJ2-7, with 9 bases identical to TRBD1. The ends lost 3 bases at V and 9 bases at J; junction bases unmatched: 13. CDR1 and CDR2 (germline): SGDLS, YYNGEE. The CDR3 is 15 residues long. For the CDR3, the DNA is TGTGCCAGCAGCGAGGGGACAGGGTCTCCAATGGGGCAGTACTTC. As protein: CASSEGTGSPMGQYF.

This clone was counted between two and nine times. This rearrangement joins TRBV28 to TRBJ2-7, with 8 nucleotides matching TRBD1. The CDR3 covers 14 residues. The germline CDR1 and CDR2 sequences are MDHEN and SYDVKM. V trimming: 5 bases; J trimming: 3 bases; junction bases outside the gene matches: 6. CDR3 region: CASSRTGRNYEQYF. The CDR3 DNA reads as TGTGCCAGCAGTAGGACAGGGCGTAACTACGAGCAGTACTTC. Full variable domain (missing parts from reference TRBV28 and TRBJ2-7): DVKVTQSSRYLVKRTGEKVFLECVQDMDHENMFWYRQDPGLGLRLIYFSYDVKMKEKGDIPEGYSVSREKKERFSLILESASTNQTSMYLCASSRTGRNYEQYFGPGTRLTVT.

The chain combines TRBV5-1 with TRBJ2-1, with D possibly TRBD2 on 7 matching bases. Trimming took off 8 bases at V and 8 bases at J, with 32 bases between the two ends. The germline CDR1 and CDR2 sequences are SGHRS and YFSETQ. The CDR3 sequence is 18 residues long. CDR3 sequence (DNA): TGCGCCAGTCTCCTCAGGTCCCCGGAGGGGGGGGCATCCGATGAGCAGTTCTTC. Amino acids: CASLLRSPEGGASDEQFF.